The 32 T cell receptor beta chains presented below share a single source sample, sequenced in a study of T cell changes during pregnancy in multiple sclerosis. The assay was immunoSEQ multiplex PCR, and TCRdb's table has in-frame clones only and misses some. This table has under 75,000 clones, about 89% appearing once. Specimen: CD4+ T cells from peripheral blood mononuclear cells, collected after pregnancy. These receptors originate from a female donor in good health, enrolled as a control in a pregnancy study.

This clone was seen only once. The chain combines TRBV4-1 with TRBJ2-1; TRBD2 is a possible D gene (5 bases). This CDR3 has 16 amino acids. Germline V gene sequence: CDR1 MGHRA, CDR2 YSYEKL. V gave up 4 bases and J gave up 0 bases, with 13 bases separating them. This CDR3 is CASSPGLLRSYNEQFF. In DNA form, the CDR3 reads TGCGCCAGCAGCCCCGGACTCCTCCGCTCCTACAATGAGCAGTTCTTC.

The chain uses TRBV11-3 and TRBJ2-7; D gene uncertain. V was pared by 2 bases and J by 2 bases, with 10 bases between. The CDR3 length is 14 residues. Germline V gene data show CDR1 as SGHNT and CDR2 as YENEEA. The CDR3, as DNA: TGTGCCAGCAGCTTAAGAACGGTGACCTACGAGCAGTACTTC. Translated, it gives CASSLRTVTYEQYF.

The CDR3 region has the DNA TGTGCCAGCAGCGTAGACGAGCGACTCGGGGAGCAGTACTTC. It encodes CASSVDERLGEQYF. J is TRBJ2-7 and V is TRBV9; D not certain. CDR1 is SGDLS, CDR2 YYNGEE, per germline. The germline V and J ends were trimmed by 0 bases and 7 bases, with 14 bases remaining between them. The CDR3 runs to 14 residues.

The chain uses TRBV7-9 and TRBJ1-2; TRBD1 might be the D (5 bases). The CDR3 extends over 13 amino acids. V was trimmed by 1 base and J by 7 bases, leaving 10 bases between them. Germline V CDR1 and CDR2: SEHNR, FQNEAQ (reference sequence). The CDR3 spells CASSLGQGSGYTF. The CDR3 nucleotides read TGTGCCAGCAGCTTAGGCCAGGGAAGTGGCTACACCTTC.

The CDR3 protein is CAWSRGGNIQYF. In nucleotides, the CDR3 is TGTGCCTGGAGCCGCGGAGGAAACATTCAGTACTTC. The chain combines TRBV30 with TRBJ2-4; the D gene is possibly TRBD2 (5 bases). Between the trimmed V and J ends, which lost 3 bases and 6 bases, there was a span of 9 bases. The CDR3 is 12 residues long. The germline V gene encodes CDR1 GTSNPN and CDR2 SVGIG (reference sequence).

The V call is TRBV2, the J call TRBJ1-2; D might be TRBD1 (6 bases). Trimming stripped 2 bases from V and 6 bases from J, with 25 bases between. Germline V gene lookup returns CDR1 SNHLY and CDR2 FYNNEI. CDR3 length: 18 residues. The CDR3 DNA follows: TGTGCCAGCAGTGAAATGGGCTTTAGGGGGGCCGGGGGGAATGGCTACACCTTC. This codes for CASSEMGFRGAGGNGYTF.

The chain recombines TRBV11-3 with TRBJ2-5; 8 bases are a match to TRBD1. This CDR3 has 16 amino acids. The J segment lost 4 bases and the V segment lost 1 base, leaving 8 bases of the junction unmatched. Per the germline V gene, CDR1 is SGHNT and CDR2 is YENEEA. CDR3 in amino acids: CASSLVGQATRETQYF. Written as DNA, the CDR3 is TGTGCCAGCAGCTTAGTGGGACAGGCCACTAGAGAGACCCAGTACTTC.

The chain combines TRBV30 with TRBJ2-1; D gene unclear. V lost 0 bases, J lost 8 bases, and 8 bases lay in between. This CDR3 is built from 12 residues. Germline loops: CDR1 GTSNPN, CDR2 SVGIG (reference sequence). CDR3 coding DNA: TGTGCCTGGAGTGTGGTGTCAGATGAGCAGTTCTTC. It translates to CAWSVVSDEQFF.

The V call is TRBV4-2, the J call TRBJ1-4, with 9 bases lining up with TRBD1. Germline V lookup: CDR1 LGHNA, CDR2 YNFKEQ. The V and J ends lost 2 bases and 6 bases, in that order; junction bases with no gene match: 1. This CDR3 spans 14 amino acids. The CDR3 coding sequence is TGTGCCAGCAGCCAACGGGACAGGGATGAAAAACTGTTTTTT. As protein: CASSQRDRDEKLFF.

The chain links TRBV9 to TRBJ1-2, with D perhaps matching TRBD1 (6 bases). Germline CDR1 SGDLS, CDR2 YYNGEE. The CDR3 extends over 14 amino acids. V lost 5 bases to trimming and J lost 7 bases, with 18 bases between them. CDR3 amino acids: CASSYDRLGGGYTF. The CDR3 DNA sequence: TGTGCCAGCAGTTACGACAGGTTAGGGGGTGGCTACACCTTC. Full variable domain (missing parts from reference TRBV9 and TRBJ1-2): DSGVTQTPKHLITATGQRVTLRCSPRSGDLSVYWYQQSLDQGLQFLIQYYNGEERAKGNILERFSAQQFPDLHSELNLSSLELGDSALYFCASSYDRLGGGYTFGSGTRLTVV.

This CDR3 is CAISEGRGGVGEKLFF. CDR3 in DNA: TGTGCCATCAGTGAGGGCAGGGGCGGCGTGGGGGAAAAACTGTTTTTT. The rearrangement joins TRBV10-3 to TRBJ1-4; maybe TRBD1 (6 bases). V dropped 2 bases and J dropped 8 bases, with 18 bases sitting between them. The germline V gene has CDR1 ENHRY and CDR2 SYGVKD. CDR3 length: 16 residues.

A single count supports this clone. The genes are TRBV10-3 and TRBJ1-3; maybe TRBD1 (5 bases). Trimming removed 6 bases from V and 0 bases from J, with 9 bases in between. Germline CDR1 and CDR2: ENHRY and SYGVKD. The CDR3 runs to 14 residues. The CDR3 DNA follows: TGTGCCATCAGACAAGACAGCTCTGGAAACACCATATATTTT. It codes for CAIRQDSSGNTIYF.

The genes are TRBV4-2 and TRBJ2-1; TRBD2 matches at 11 bases. Germline CDR1 and CDR2: LGHNA and YNFKEQ. The CDR3 runs to 16 residues. With 2 bases clipped from V and 7 bases from J, the junction kept 7 bases outside the gene matches. In DNA form, the CDR3 reads TGTGCCAGCAGCCAATTAGCGGGGGGGCCTCGGAATGAGCAGTTCTTC. Translated, it gives CASSQLAGGPRNEQFF.

The CDR3 loop reads CASSETGLSNQPQHF. CDR3 coding DNA: TGTGCCAGCAGTGAGACCGGGTTAAGCAATCAGCCCCAGCATTTT. The chain carries TRBV6-1 and TRBJ1-5; D call uncertain. The length of the CDR3 is 15 residues. CDR1 and CDR2 from the germline V gene are MNHNS and SASEGT. The V end was cut by 3 bases, the J end by 1 base, with 10 bases between.

The chain is built from TRBV2 and TRBJ2-5; 7 bases align to TRBD1. The J call is uncertain, as TRBJ2-7 better fits the DNA end. The germline CDR1 and CDR2 sequences are SNHLY and FYNNEI. The CDR3 runs 12 residues. CDR3 amino acids: CASSNRGYEQYF. The CDR3 DNA reads TGTGCCAGCAGTAACAGGGGCTACGAGCAGTACTTC.

The rearrangement uses TRBV11-2 and TRBJ1-1; D gene ambiguous. Looked up from germline, CDR1 is SGHAT and CDR2 is FQNNGV. This CDR3 region has 14 residues. With 1 base removed from V and 0 bases from J, the gap between germline ends came to 6 bases. The CDR3 nucleotides read TGTGCCAGCAGCTTAGGTTCGGTGAACACTGAAGCTTTCTTT. Encoded protein: CASSLGSVNTEAFF.

V usage is TRBV27 and J usage is TRBJ2-5, with 8 nucleotides matching TRBD2. The CDR3 runs 14 residues. Per germline, CDR1 MNHEY and CDR2 SMNVEV (reference sequence). V dropped 5 bases and J dropped 5; count of bases not matched to a gene: 7. The CDR3 nucleotides are TGTGCCAGCAGTCCCGGACTAGCCAGGGAGACCCAGTACTTC. Its protein is CASSPGLARETQYF.

The genes are TRBV18 and TRBJ1-2; tentatively, D is TRBD1 (6 bases). CDR1 KGHSH and CDR2 LQKENI come from the germline V gene. V was cut by 3 bases and J by 8 bases, with 22 bases left in between. This CDR3 comprises 16 residues. The CDR3 bases are TGTGCCAGCTCACCCCTCGACCCAGGGGCCTCCGGGGGCTACACCTTC. This codes for CASSPLDPGASGGYTF.

Here the CDR3 DNA reads TGTGCCTACGCACAGGACAGGGGGAGGGAAAAACTGTTTTTT. Its protein is CAYAQDRGREKLFF. J is TRBJ1-4 and V is TRBV30; TRBD1 agrees at 10 bases. The germline gives CDR1 GTSNPN, CDR2 SVGIG (reference sequence). Trimming took 7 bases from V and 8 from J; bases not matched to a gene: 10. CDR3 length: 14 amino acids.

The chain recombines TRBV9 with TRBJ1-3; D not certain. The V gene's germline CDR1 is SGDLS and CDR2 YYNGEE. The CDR3 has 16 amino acids. The V and J ends lost 0 bases and 4 bases respectively, with 14 bases between them. CDR3 sequence reads: CASSVDTEQPGNTIYF. The CDR3 DNA sequence: TGTGCCAGCAGCGTAGACACGGAGCAACCGGGAAACACCATATATTTT.

The chain joins TRBV6-5 to TRBJ1-2; no reliable D call. Between the trimmed V and J ends, which lost 2 bases and 0 bases, there was a span of 7 bases. The CDR3 sequence is 14 residues long. CDR1 is MNHEY and CDR2 is SVGAGI in the germline V gene. The CDR3 spells CASSYLTSNYGYTF. DNA of the CDR3: TGTGCCAGCAGTTACCTGACATCTAACTATGGCTACACCTTC.

V is TRBV30 and J is TRBJ2-1, with a possible D match to TRBD2 (6 bases). The V gene's germline CDR1 is GTSNPN and CDR2 SVGIG (reference sequence). The length of the CDR3 is 14 residues. V lost 2 bases and J 6 bases, leaving 14 bases between the germline ends. CDR3 coding DNA: TGTGCCTGGAGTAAGGGAGCGGGCGCCAATGAGCAGTTCTTC. As protein: CAWSKGAGANEQFF.

This clone has just a few counts. The V gene is TRBV25-1, the J gene TRBJ2-2; D is uncertain. CDR3 length equals 15 residues. V lost 4 bases and J 5 bases, leaving 14 bases between the germline ends. From germline, CDR1 is MGHDK and CDR2 SYGVNS. The CDR3 protein is CASSVPLDNTGELFF. Written as DNA, the CDR3 is TGTGCCAGCAGTGTCCCTCTAGATAATACCGGGGAGCTGTTTTTT.

The V and J genes are TRBV6-5 and TRBJ2-1; D might be TRBD1 (6 bases). V was trimmed by 11 bases and J by 0 bases, leaving 14 bases between them. Germline V gene data show CDR1 as MNHEY and CDR2 as SVGAGI. The CDR3 is 14 amino acids. CDR3 in DNA: TGTGCCTCCAGGGGCGGAGGCTCCTACAATGAGCAGTTCTTC. It yields the protein CASRGGGSYNEQFF.

The gene calls are TRBV6-1 and TRBJ2-3; 11 bases line up with TRBD2. The V and J ends lost 3 bases and 4 bases, in that order; junction bases with no gene match: 6. The CDR3 loop spans 16 amino acids. The V gene's germline CDR1 is MNHNS and CDR2 SASEGT. CDR3 nucleotides: TGTGCCAGCAGTGAGTTAGCGGGGGGGCTTGCAGATACGCAGTATTTT. Translation gives CASSELAGGLADTQYF.

This clone was detected only once. Other DNA sequences in this sample translate to the same CDR3. The chain carries TRBV5-4 and TRBJ2-5; D may be TRBD2 (5 bases). The CDR3 loop spans 13 amino acids. V dropped 5 bases and J dropped 6 bases, with 14 bases sitting between them. CDR1 and CDR2 from the germline V gene are SGHNT and YYREEE (reference sequence). Here the CDR3 reads CASSYEGRKTQYF. The DNA for the CDR3 is TGTGCCAGCAGTTACGAGGGAAGGAAGACCCAGTACTTC. The whole variable domain, filled in from reference TRBV5-4 and TRBJ2-5, reads ETGVTQSPTHLIKTRGQQVTLRCSSQSGHNTVSWYQQALGQGPQFIFQYYREEENGRGNFPPRFSGLQFPNYSSELNVNALELDDSALYLCASSYEGRKTQYFGPGTRLLVL.

This clone was recorded only once. The J gene is TRBJ1-1, the V gene TRBV6-5; D is undetermined. Germline-derived CDR1 and CDR2 are MNHEY and SVGAGI. The CDR3 is 13 amino acids. Deletions cut 6 bases from V and 0 bases from J, with 8 bases between. The chain's CDR3 is CASSLVLNTEAFF. CDR3 coding DNA: TGTGCCAGCAGCCTTGTTCTGAACACTGAAGCTTTCTTT.

The chain couples TRBV27 to TRBJ2-7, with TRBD1 as a possible D gene (5 bases). Trimming cost V 7 bases and J 4 bases, with 11 bases left between them. This CDR3 has 12 amino acids. The germline V gene encodes CDR1 MNHEY and CDR2 SMNVEV (reference sequence). CDR3: CASTLQGYEQYF. As DNA, the CDR3 is TGTGCCAGCACTCTCCAGGGTTACGAGCAGTACTTC.

The V call is TRBV20-1, the J call TRBJ1-2; D not resolved. CDR3 length: 11 residues. Deletions cut 2 bases from V and 4 bases from J, with 5 bases between. Germline loops: CDR1 DFQATT, CDR2 SNEGSKA (reference sequence). This CDR3 is CSARRSYGYTF. The CDR3 bases are TGCAGTGCTAGACGGAGCTATGGCTACACCTTC.

V is TRBV5-6 and J is TRBJ1-4; the match to TRBD1 covers 8 bases. CDR3 length equals 16 residues. V was clipped by 4 bases and J by 6 bases; unmatched bases: 11. Per germline, CDR1 SGHDT and CDR2 YYEEEE. CDR3 sequence reads: CASSLLQATGDEKLFF. In DNA, the CDR3 is TGTGCCAGCAGCCTCCTTCAAGCGACAGGGGATGAAAAACTGTTTTTT.

This chain joins TRBV5-1 and TRBJ1-2; D remains ambiguous. This CDR3 contains 13 residues. V was shortened by 1 base and J by 5 bases, with 9 bases between the two germline ends. Germline CDR1 and CDR2: SGHRS and YFSETQ. CDR3 DNA: TGCGCCAGCAGCTTGTCCGAGTCTTATGGCTACACCTTC. It encodes CASSLSESYGYTF.

This clone is a singleton in its sample. V is TRBV4-1 and J is TRBJ1-1, with TRBD1 matching 9 bases. J was trimmed by 2 bases and V by 4 bases; bases with no gene match: 5. The length of the CDR3 is 15 residues. Germline V gene sequence: CDR1 MGHRA, CDR2 YSYEKL. The CDR3 DNA reads TGCGCCAGCAGCCTACAAACAGGGGGCAACACTGAAGCTTTCTTT. It encodes CASSLQTGGNTEAFF.